This TCR beta chain was found in a study of OX40 agonist ivuxolimab in advanced cancers. Turning to this clone: As yet, its antigen is unknown.

CDR1 MDHEN and CDR2 SYDVKM come from the germline V gene. The V and J ends lost 1 base and 1 base, in that order; junction bases with no gene match: 3. There are 15 residues in the CDR3. Study outcomes and limitations: More expanded clones were found, on average, in CD8+ than in CD4+ T cells.

Assay: immunoSEQ multiplex PCR; the TCRdb copy retains only in-frame clones and omits some. The repertoire holds 76,000 or so clones, with about 89% as singletons. The TCR was taken from an adult with an advanced solid tumor such as melanoma, head and neck, liver or kidney cancer. Sequenced here: CD4+ or CD8+ T cells sorted from blood, sampled in a trial of the OX40 agonist ivuxolimab. The chain links TRBV28 to TRBJ1-1; 7 positions agree with TRBD1. CDR3 sequence (DNA): TGTGCCAGCAGTTTATCGACAGGGTGGAACACTGAAGCTTTCTTT. It is translated as CASSLSTGWNTEAFF.